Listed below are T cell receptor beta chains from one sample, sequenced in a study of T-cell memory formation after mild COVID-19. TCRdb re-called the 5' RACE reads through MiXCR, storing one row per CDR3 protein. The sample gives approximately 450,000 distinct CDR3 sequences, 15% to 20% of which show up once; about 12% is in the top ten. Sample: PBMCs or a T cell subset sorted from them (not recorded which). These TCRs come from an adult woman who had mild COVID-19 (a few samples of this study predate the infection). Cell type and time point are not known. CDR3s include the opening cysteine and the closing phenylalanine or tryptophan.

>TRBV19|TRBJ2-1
CASSIAGGPRSYNEQFF
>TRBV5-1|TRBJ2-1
CASSLETGYEQFF
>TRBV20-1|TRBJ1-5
CSARDSEDREHQPQHF
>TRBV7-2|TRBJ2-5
CASSPAMETQYF
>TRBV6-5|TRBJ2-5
CASSYSVAGKETQYF
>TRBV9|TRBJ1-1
CASSSQAGRAFF
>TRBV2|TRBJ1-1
CASSAPGLNTEAFF
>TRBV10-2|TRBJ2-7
CASITGGVTDEQYF
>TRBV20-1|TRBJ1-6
CSIREERDSSPLHF
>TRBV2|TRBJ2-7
CASSEFGDSGSYEQYF
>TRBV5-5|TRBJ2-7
CASSLRPPGQGTYEQYF
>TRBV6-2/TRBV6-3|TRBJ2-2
CASSLTISGRTANTGELFF
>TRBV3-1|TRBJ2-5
CASSQGPGAIETQYF
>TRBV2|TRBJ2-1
CASCGTIYNEQFF
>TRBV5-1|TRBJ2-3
CASSIGLAGGTDTQYF
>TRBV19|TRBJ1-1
CASSSGGMNTEAFF
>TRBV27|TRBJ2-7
CASSLGRALYEQYF
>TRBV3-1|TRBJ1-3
CASSQGGNTIYF
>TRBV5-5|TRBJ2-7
CASSLWSAGENEQYF
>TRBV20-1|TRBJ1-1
CQLAVNTEAFF
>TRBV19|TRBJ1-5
CASRRDYPRFQPQHF
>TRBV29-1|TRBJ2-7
CSVDRLAGGYEQYF
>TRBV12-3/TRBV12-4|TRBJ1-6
CASRFSGDYSPLHF
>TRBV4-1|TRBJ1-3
CASSRGWEGNTIYF
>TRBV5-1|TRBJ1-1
CASSGGDSSPGMGTEAFF
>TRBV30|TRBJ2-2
CAWSRGGKSTGELFF
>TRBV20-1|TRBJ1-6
CSARDRGQGSSYNSPLHF
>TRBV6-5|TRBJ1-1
CASSYSENTEAFF
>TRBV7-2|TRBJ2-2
CASSRTVNTGELFF
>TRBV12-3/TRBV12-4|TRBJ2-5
CASSLGLAETQYF
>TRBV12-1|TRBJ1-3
CASSSRSRSSGNTIYF
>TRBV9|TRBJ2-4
CASSVEGQGRDVQYF
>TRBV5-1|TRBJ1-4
CASSLWGPGEKLFF
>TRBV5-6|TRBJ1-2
CASSSSSAPDGYTF
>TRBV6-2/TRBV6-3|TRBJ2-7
CASSYVDRSAYEQYF
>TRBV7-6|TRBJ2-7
CASSQGHDEQYF
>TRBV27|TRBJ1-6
CASSFDNSPLHF
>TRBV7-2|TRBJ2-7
CASTKDRGSYEQYF
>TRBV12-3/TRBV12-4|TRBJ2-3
CASRGIGDSTDTQYF
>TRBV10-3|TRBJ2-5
CAISESRLAGTRQETQYF
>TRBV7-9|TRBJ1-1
CASRPRTASEAFF
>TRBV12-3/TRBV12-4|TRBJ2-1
CASSFSGRRSYNEQFF
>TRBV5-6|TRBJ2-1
CASSSNPDSYNEQFF
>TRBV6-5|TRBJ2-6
CATGLPSGANVLTF
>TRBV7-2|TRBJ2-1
CASSSGSFNEQFF
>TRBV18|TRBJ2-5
CASSPPGQPGYF